This T cell receptor beta chain was sequenced in a study of T cell repertoires and Cas9 in healthy adults (dated by TCRdb to about 2018). Background for the entire study: SpCas9-reactive T cells were characterized for multi-effector potency, cytotoxicity and lineage determination within the CD4 and CD8 compartments. The study examined preexisting T cell immunity against the Streptococcus pyogenes Cas9 nuclease (SpCas9) used in CRISPR gene editing.

From cysteine to phenylalanine, the CDR3 is 11 amino acids long. Only the CDR3 region is kept as DNA, spanning 33 bases read in frame from base 1. V drops 5 bases and J drops 7 bases, leaving 8 bases in between. CDR1 SNHLY and CDR2 FYNNEI are derived from the germline V gene. Receptor libraries were prepared by the immunoSEQ multiplex PCR assay. TCRdb limited this immuneACCESS table to in-frame rearrangements with V and J called. A share of clones is missing; checked studies link under half to unresolved V genes, and the rest is unexplained. The sample data list about 22,000 clones, and about 90% of these were observed just once. 1.5% to 1.8% of the sample comes from the top ten. What the work shows at the level of the full study, not this receptor alone: In vitro, SpCas9-reactive regulatory T cells were reported to reduce the proliferation and function of SpCas9-reactive effector T cells.

Details on this clone: The specificity of this receptor is unknown. Base qualities are missing; no much larger clone stands one base away.

All of the donors in the study were healthy humans. The receptor chain draws on TRBV2 and TRBJ1-1; TRBD1 could be the D gene, as 5 bases match. The receptor comes from a human donor in good health. The sample was CD4+ effector T cells (CD127+, CD25-, CD137-, CD154-) from PBMCs; culture status not recorded. For the CDR3, the sequence is CASSRGLEAFF. DNA sequence: TGTGCCAGCAGTCGGGGCCTTGAAGCTTTCTTT.